A single sample gave rise to the 21 T cell receptor beta chains below, sequenced in a study of T cells in localized non-small cell lung cancer. The table came from immunoSEQ multiplex PCR; TCRdb's copy has only in-frame clones and leaves some out. The sample yields approximately 54,000 clones, around 86% seen once. This sample comprised peripheral blood, obtained before any cancer treatment. These TCRs come from a woman aged 40-69 years with stage I lung adenocarcinoma.

This chain links TRBV5-6 with TRBJ1-5; the match to TRBD1 covers 7 bases. The CDR3 contains 16 residues. Per germline, CDR1 SGHDT and CDR2 YYEEEE. The V gene end was trimmed by 0 bases and the J gene end by 4 bases; junction bases not matched to a gene: 7. Here the CDR3 DNA reads TGTGCCAGCAGCTTGGGAGGGGGCCCCTTAAATCAGCCCCAGCATTTT. It encodes CASSLGGGPLNQPQHF.

The chain has TRBV11-1 and TRBJ2-1, with a tentative D call TRBD1 (6 bases). V lost 5 bases and J 6 bases, leaving 17 bases between the germline ends. The CDR3 length is 15 residues. CDR1 SGHAT and CDR2 FQDESV come from the germline V gene (reference sequence). The CDR3 nucleotides read TGTGCCAGCAGCCGCACAGGGTACGGGGTCAATGAGCAGTTCTTC. Residues: CASSRTGYGVNEQFF.

The genes are TRBV19 and TRBJ2-7; D not certain. This CDR3 is 15 amino acids long. Deletions cut 5 bases from V and 0 bases from J, with 14 bases between. In germline, CDR1 is LNHDA, CDR2 SQIVND (reference sequence). This CDR3 reads CASSPTFPLSYEQYF. In nucleotides, the CDR3 is TGTGCCAGTAGTCCGACATTCCCCCTCTCCTACGAGCAGTACTTC.

The chain combines TRBV5-4 with TRBJ2-6; no firm D call. The CDR3 totals 16 residues. Germline CDR1 reads SGHNT; CDR2 reads YYREEE (reference sequence). Trimming stripped 1 base from V and 2 bases from J, with 10 bases between. CDR3 nucleotide sequence: TGTGCCAGCAGCTTGTATCCAGGAACTGGGGCCAACGTCCTGACTTTC. This codes for CASSLYPGTGANVLTF.

The gene calls are TRBV11-2 and TRBJ2-7; TRBD1 aligns across 9 bases. CDR1 and CDR2 (germline): SGHAT, FQNNGV. V was pared by 5 bases and J by 5 bases, with 7 bases of the junction left unmatched. CDR3 length: 14 amino acids. CDR3 sequence: CASSPTGTGHEQYF. In nucleotides, the CDR3 is TGTGCCAGCAGCCCCACCGGGACAGGGCACGAGCAGTACTTC.

In its sample, this clone was seen once. The gene calls are TRBV30 and TRBJ1-1; weak D call: TRBD1 (5 bases). Germline assignment: CDR1 GTSNPN and CDR2 SVGIG (reference sequence). V gave up 7 bases and J gave up 5 bases, with 14 bases separating them. This CDR3 comprises 12 residues. The CDR3 sequence: CASSGSVTEAFF. CDR3 nucleotide sequence: TGTGCCTCTTCAGGGAGTGTAACTGAAGCTTTCTTT.

The chain couples TRBV2 to TRBJ1-2; 11 positions agree with TRBD1. With 5 bases clipped from V and 3 bases from J, the junction kept 20 bases outside the gene matches. The germline CDR1 and CDR2 sequences are SNHLY and FYNNEI. This CDR3 has 20 amino acids. As DNA, the CDR3 is TGTGCCAGCAGTCGCTTCACACCTAGGGACAGGGGGTACGACTACTATGGCTACACCTTC. Its translation is CASSRFTPRDRGYDYYGYTF.

The V and J genes are TRBV5-4 and TRBJ2-5, with D perhaps TRBD2 (7 bases). The CDR3 runs 15 residues. Germline CDR1 is SGHNT and CDR2 is YYREEE (reference sequence). V lost 0 bases and J lost 2, with 11 bases in between. In DNA form, the CDR3 reads TGTGCCAGCAGCTTGGGAGGGGGGGGTCAAGAGACCCAGTACTTC. As protein: CASSLGGGGQETQYF. Drawing the rest from reference TRBV5-4 and TRBJ2-5, the complete variable domain is ETGVTQSPTHLIKTRGQQVTLRCSSQSGHNTVSWYQQALGQGPQFIFQYYREEENGRGNFPPRFSGLQFPNYSSELNVNALELDDSALYLCASSLGGGGQETQYFGPGTRLLVL.

CDR3: CASSVRSGETQYF. The CDR3 region has the DNA TGTGCCAGCAGCGTACGGTCAGGGGAAACCCAGTACTTC. The gene calls are TRBV9 and TRBJ2-5, with D maybe TRBD1 (6 bases). This CDR3 is 13 amino acids long. With 1 base removed from V and 8 bases from J, the gap between germline ends came to 12 bases. Germline CDR1 SGDLS, CDR2 YYNGEE.

The chain combines TRBV2 with TRBJ1-2; D is perhaps TRBD1 (5 bases). CDR3 length equals 12 residues. Trimming stripped 4 bases from V and 6 bases from J, with 9 bases between. Looked up from germline, CDR1 is SNHLY and CDR2 is FYNNEI. CDR3 sequence: CASSGQYDGYTF. CDR3 bases: TGTGCCAGCAGTGGACAGTACGATGGCTACACCTTC. The variable domain in full, with the rest retrieved from reference TRBV2 and TRBJ1-2, is EPEVTQTPSHQVTQMGQEVILRCVPISNHLYFYWYRQILGQKVEFLVSFYNNEISEKSEIFDDQFSVERPDGSNFTLKIRSTKLEDSAMYFCASSGQYDGYTFGSGTRLTVV.

The chain joins TRBV19 to TRBJ1-2; TRBD1 agrees at 9 bases. CDR1 is LNHDA, CDR2 SQIVND, per germline (reference sequence). J was trimmed by 4 bases and V by 5 bases; bases with no gene match: 8. This CDR3 has 15 amino acids. DNA for the CDR3: TGTGCCAGTAGTCCCCAGACAGGGGGAGGCTATGGCTACACCTTC. Its translation: CASSPQTGGGYGYTF.

The chain links TRBV28 to TRBJ2-7; TRBD2 agrees at 10 bases. Germline V CDR1 and CDR2: MDHEN, SYDVKM. CDR3 size: 18 residues. The J segment lost 8 bases and the V segment lost 1 base, leaving 17 bases of the junction unmatched. In DNA, the CDR3 is TGTGCCAGCAGTTTATCTAGCGGGGGAACGGTCGCGGGGAAGAAGCAGTACTTC. This sequence encodes CASSLSSGGTVAGKKQYF.

This chain joins TRBV9 and TRBJ1-3; 8 bases align to TRBD1. J was trimmed by 1 base and V by 0 bases; bases with no gene match: 6. This CDR3 has 17 amino acids. The germline gives CDR1 SGDLS, CDR2 YYNGEE. The CDR3 loop reads CASSVAGTGDSGNTIYF. CDR3 DNA: TGTGCCAGCAGCGTAGCCGGGACAGGCGATTCTGGAAACACCATATATTTT. The full variable domain, completed using reference TRBV9 and TRBJ1-3, is DSGVTQTPKHLITATGQRVTLRCSPRSGDLSVYWYQQSLDQGLQFLIQYYNGEERAKGNILERFSAQQFPDLHSELNLSSLELGDSALYFCASSVAGTGDSGNTIYFGEGSWLTVV.

This chain joins TRBV30 and TRBJ2-3; D may match TRBD1 or TRBD2 (5 bases each). Trimming took 1 base from V and 2 from J, leaving 22 bases between them. This CDR3 is 18 amino acids long. The V gene's germline CDR1 is GTSNPN and CDR2 SVGIG (reference sequence). The CDR3, as DNA: TGTGCCTGGAGTGGCGGGTCAACGGGGCAGCACTCCACAGATACGCAGTATTTT. This codes for CAWSGGSTGQHSTDTQYF.

In DNA, the CDR3 is TGTGCCAGTAGTAGACTAACCGGGGAGCTGTTTTTT. Encoded protein: CASSRLTGELFF. J is TRBJ2-2 and V is TRBV19; the D gene is possibly TRBD2 (5 bases). Trimming stripped 4 bases from V and 5 bases from J, with 5 bases between. The CDR3 totals 12 residues. The germline V gene encodes CDR1 LNHDA and CDR2 SQIVND (reference sequence).

This CDR3 reads CASSPGLAGLTDTQYF. CDR3 sequence (DNA): TGTGCCAGCAGCCCCGGGCTAGCAGGACTCACAGATACGCAGTATTTT. The genes are TRBV11-2 and TRBJ2-3, with a possible D match to TRBD2 (5 bases). The V gene's germline CDR1 is SGHAT and CDR2 FQNNGV. This CDR3 spans 16 amino acids. Trimming left V 5 bases short and J 2 bases short, with 17 bases between. The full variable domain, in which reference TRBV11-2 and TRBJ2-3 provide the parts outside the CDR3, is EAGVAQSPRYKIIEKRQSVAFWCNPISGHATLYWYQQILGQGPKLLIQFQNNGVVDDSQLPKDRFSAERLKGVDSTLKIQPAKLEDSAVYLCASSPGLAGLTDTQYFGPGTRLTVL.

This clone was detected only a few times. The rearrangement uses TRBV6-6 and TRBJ2-5, with unresolved D. The CDR3 is 11 residues long. V shed 6 bases and J shed 4 bases, with 6 bases lying between them. Germline CDR1 is MNHNY and CDR2 is SVGAGI (reference sequence). This CDR3 is CASRIGETQYF. The CDR3 DNA reads TGTGCCAGCAGAATAGGAGAGACCCAGTACTTC.

This clone was detected once. The CDR3 nucleotides are TGTGCCAGCAGTGAAACGGGGGACTCCACAGATACGCAGTATTTT. This encodes CASSETGDSTDTQYF. The V and J genes are TRBV2 and TRBJ2-3, with a weak D call TRBD2 (6 bases). The CDR3 sequence is 15 residues long. Between the trimmed V and J ends, which lost 2 bases and 2 bases, there was a span of 11 bases. Per the germline V gene, CDR1 is SNHLY and CDR2 is FYNNEI.

This clone was recorded only once. The chain has TRBV6-1 and TRBJ1-5; D remains unclear. Germline loops: CDR1 MNHNS, CDR2 SASEGT. The V end was cut by 0 bases, the J end by 6 bases, with 9 bases between. This CDR3 comprises 14 residues. CDR3 residues: CASSEAPQTQPQHF. CDR3 in DNA: TGTGCCAGCAGTGAAGCTCCCCAGACTCAGCCCCAGCATTTT.

Details on this clone: This CDR3 is also generated by other DNA sequences in the sample. The rearrangement joins TRBV30 to TRBJ2-6; D is unresolved. V was pared by 0 bases and J by 0 bases, with 3 bases between. The CDR3 loop spans 14 amino acids. The germline gives CDR1 GTSNPN, CDR2 SVGIG (reference sequence). The CDR3 nucleotides read TGTGCCTGGAGTGTTACCTCTGGGGCCAACGTCCTGACTTTC. Its protein is CAWSVTSGANVLTF. The whole variable domain, remainder taken from reference TRBV30 and TRBJ2-6, is SQTIHQWPATLVQPVGSPLSLECTVEGTSNPNLYWYRQAAGRGLQLLFYSVGIGQISSEVPQNLSASRPQDRQFILSSKKLLLSDSGFYLCAWSVTSGANVLTFGAGSRLTVL.

This clone has a single count. This sequence joins TRBV6-6 and TRBJ2-7; 12 positions match TRBD2. Germline loops: CDR1 MNHNY, CDR2 SVGAGI (reference sequence). After removal of 6 bases from V and 3 bases from J, the junction contained 3 bases not matched to a gene. The CDR3 contains 14 residues. The CDR3: CASSQTSGGYEQYF. The CDR3 bases are TGTGCCAGCAGCCAGACTAGCGGGGGCTACGAGCAGTACTTC.